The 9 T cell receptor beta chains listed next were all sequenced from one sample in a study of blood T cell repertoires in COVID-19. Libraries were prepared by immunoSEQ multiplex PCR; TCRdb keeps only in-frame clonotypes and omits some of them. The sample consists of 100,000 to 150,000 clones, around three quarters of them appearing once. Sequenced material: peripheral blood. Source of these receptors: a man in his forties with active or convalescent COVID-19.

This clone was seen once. The CDR3 DNA sequence: TGCGCCAGCAGCTTGGTATTTGGACAAGTGAACACTGAAGCTTTCTTT. It translates to CASSLVFGQVNTEAFF. The V call is TRBV5-1, the J call TRBJ1-1; possible D gene TRBD1, 5 bases. The CDR3 spans 16 residues. Between the trimmed V and J ends, which lost 0 bases and 0 bases, there was a span of 12 bases. Germline CDR1 reads SGHRS; CDR2 reads YFSETQ.

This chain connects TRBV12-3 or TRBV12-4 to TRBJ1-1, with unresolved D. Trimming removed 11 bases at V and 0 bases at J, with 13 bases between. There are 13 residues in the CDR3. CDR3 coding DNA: TGTGCCGTACGACGGAGCATGAACACTGAAGCTTTCTTT. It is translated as CAVRRSMNTEAFF.

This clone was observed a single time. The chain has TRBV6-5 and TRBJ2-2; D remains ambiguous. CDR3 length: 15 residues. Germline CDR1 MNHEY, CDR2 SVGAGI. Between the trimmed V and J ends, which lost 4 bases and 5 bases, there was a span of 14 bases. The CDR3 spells CASSSPGGWTGELFF. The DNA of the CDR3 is TGTGCCAGCAGTTCCCCGGGTGGGTGGACCGGGGAGCTGTTTTTT.

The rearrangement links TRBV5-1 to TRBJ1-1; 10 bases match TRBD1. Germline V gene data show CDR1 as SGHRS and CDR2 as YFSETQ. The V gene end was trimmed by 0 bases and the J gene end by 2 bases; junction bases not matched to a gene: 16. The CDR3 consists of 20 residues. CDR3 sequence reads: CASSLDSRTGGTLVNTEAFF. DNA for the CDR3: TGCGCCAGCAGCTTGGATTCGAGGACAGGGGGTACTCTTGTTAACACTGAAGCTTTCTTT.

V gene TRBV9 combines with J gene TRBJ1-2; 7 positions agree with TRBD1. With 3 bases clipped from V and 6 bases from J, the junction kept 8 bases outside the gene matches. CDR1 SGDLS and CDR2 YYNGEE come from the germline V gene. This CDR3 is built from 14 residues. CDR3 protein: CASSDPQGGHGYTF. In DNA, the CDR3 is TGTGCCAGCAGCGACCCTCAGGGGGGACATGGCTACACCTTC.

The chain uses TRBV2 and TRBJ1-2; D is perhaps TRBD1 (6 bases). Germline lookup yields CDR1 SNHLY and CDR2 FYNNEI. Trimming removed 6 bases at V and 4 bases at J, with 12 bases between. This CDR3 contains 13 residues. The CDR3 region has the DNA TGTGCCAGCAGCCCAGGACAGACCTATGGCTACACCTTC. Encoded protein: CASSPGQTYGYTF.

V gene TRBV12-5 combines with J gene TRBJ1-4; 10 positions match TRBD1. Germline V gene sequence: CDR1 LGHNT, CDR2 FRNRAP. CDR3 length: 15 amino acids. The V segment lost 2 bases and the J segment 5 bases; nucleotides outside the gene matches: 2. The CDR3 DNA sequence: TGTGCTAGTGGTTTGTGGGGACAGGGGAATGAAAAACTGTTTTTT. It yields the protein CASGLWGQGNEKLFF.

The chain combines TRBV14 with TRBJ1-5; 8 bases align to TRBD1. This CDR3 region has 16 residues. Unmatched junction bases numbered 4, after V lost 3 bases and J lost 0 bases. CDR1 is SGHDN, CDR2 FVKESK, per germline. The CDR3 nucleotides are TGTGCCAGCAGCCAGGACAGGGTGAATAGCAATCAGCCCCAGCATTTT. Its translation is CASSQDRVNSNQPQHF.

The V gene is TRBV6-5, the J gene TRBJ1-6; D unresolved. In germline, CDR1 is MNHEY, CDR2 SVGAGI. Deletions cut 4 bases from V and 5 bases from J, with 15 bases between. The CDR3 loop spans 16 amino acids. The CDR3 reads CASSSPAGQDNSPLHF. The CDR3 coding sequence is TGTGCCAGCAGTTCCCCTGCTGGGCAGGATAATTCACCCCTCCACTTT.